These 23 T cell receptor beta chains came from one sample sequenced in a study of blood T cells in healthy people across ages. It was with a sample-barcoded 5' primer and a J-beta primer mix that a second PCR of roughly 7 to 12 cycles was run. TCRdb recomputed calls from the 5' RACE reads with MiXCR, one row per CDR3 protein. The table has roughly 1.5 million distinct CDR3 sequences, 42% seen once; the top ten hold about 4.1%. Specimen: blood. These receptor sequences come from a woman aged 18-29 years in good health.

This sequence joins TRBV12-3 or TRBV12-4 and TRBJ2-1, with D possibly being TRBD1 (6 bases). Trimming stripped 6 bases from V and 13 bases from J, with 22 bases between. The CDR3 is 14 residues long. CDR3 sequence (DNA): TGTGCCAGCAGCGCCTGGGACACCCAAGAGACCCAGTTCTTC. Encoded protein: CASSAWDTQETQFF.

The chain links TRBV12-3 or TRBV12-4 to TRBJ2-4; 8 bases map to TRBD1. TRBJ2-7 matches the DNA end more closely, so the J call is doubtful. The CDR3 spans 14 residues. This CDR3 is CASSQPGQAYEQYF. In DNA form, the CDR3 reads TGTGCCAGCAGTCAACCGGGACAGGCCTACGAGCAGTACTTC.

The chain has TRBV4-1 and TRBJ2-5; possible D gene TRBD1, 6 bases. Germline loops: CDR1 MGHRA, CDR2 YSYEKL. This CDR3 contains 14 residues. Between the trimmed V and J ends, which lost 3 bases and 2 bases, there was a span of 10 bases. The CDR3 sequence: CASSQTGQQETQYF. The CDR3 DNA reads TGCGCCAGCAGCCAGACCGGACAGCAAGAGACCCAGTACTTC.

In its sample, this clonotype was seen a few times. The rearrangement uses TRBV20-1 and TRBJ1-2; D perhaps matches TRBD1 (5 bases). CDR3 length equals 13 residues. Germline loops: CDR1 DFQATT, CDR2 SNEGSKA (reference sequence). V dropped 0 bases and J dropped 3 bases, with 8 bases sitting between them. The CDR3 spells CSARDPGDYGYTF. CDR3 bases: TGCAGTGCTAGAGATCCGGGGGACTATGGCTACACCTTC.

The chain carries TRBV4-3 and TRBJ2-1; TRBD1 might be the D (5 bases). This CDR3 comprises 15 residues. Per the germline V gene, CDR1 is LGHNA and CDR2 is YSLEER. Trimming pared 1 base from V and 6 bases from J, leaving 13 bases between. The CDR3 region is CASSQGGAGINEQFF. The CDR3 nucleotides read TGCGCCAGCAGCCAAGGGGGCGCAGGGATCAATGAGCAGTTCTTC.

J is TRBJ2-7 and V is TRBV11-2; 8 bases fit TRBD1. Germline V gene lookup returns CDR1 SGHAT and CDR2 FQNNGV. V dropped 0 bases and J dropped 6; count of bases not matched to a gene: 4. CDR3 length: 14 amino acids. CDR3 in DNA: TGTGCCAGCAGCTTAGAAACAGGGGGTGGCGAGCAGTACTTC. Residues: CASSLETGGGEQYF.

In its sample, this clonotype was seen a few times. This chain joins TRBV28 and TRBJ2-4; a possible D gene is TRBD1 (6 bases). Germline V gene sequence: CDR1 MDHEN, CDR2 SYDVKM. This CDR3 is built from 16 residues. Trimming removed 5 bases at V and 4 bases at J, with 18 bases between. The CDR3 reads CASSPRQEAGKNIQYF. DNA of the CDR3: TGTGCCAGCAGTCCACGACAGGAGGCGGGTAAAAACATTCAGTACTTC.

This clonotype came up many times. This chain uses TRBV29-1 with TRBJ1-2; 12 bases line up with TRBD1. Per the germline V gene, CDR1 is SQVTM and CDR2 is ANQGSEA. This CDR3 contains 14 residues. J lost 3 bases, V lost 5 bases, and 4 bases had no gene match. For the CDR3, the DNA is TGCAGCGTTTGGGACAGGGGGCGAGACTATGGCTACACCTTC. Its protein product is CSVWDRGRDYGYTF.

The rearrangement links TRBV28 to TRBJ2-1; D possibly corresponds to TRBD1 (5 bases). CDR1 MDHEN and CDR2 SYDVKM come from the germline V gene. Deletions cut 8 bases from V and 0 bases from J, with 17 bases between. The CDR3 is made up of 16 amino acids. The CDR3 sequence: CASLPKARGSYNEQFF. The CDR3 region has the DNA TGTGCCAGCCTTCCTAAAGCAAGGGGCTCCTACAATGAGCAGTTCTTC.

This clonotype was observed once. CDR3: CPQRSYNEQFF. The CDR3 DNA sequence: TGTCCTCAGAGGTCCTACAATGAGCAGTTCTTC. V and J are TRBV21-1 and TRBJ2-1. TRBV21-1 is termed a pseudogene. The CDR3 has 11 amino acids.

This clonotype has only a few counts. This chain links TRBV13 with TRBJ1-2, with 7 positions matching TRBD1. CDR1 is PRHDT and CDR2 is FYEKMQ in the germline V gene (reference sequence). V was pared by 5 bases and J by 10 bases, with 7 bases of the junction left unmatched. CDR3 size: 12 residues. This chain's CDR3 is CASSVGTVVYTF. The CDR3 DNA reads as TGTGCCAGCAGCGTCGGGACAGTCGTCTACACCTTC.

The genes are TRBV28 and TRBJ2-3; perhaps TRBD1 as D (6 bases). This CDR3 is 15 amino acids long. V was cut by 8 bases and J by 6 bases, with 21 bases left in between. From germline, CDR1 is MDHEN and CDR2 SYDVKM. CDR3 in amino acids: CASLNPRDNLDTQYF. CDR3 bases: TGTGCCAGCCTAAATCCCCGGGACAATTTGGATACGCAGTATTTT.

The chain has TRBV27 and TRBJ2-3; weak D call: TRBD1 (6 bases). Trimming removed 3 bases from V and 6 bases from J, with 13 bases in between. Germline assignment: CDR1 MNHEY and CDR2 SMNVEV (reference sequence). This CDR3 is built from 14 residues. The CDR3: CASSFTQGLDTQYF. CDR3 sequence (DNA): TGTGCCAGCAGTTTCACGCAGGGGCTGGATACGCAGTATTTT.

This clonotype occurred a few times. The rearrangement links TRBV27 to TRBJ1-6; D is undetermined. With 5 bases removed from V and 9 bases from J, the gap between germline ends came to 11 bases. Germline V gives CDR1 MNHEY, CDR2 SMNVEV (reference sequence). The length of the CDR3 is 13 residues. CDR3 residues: CASSPERSSPLHF. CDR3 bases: TGTGCCAGCAGTCCCGAGAGAAGTTCACCCCTCCACTTT.

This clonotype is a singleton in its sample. The CDR3 loop is CSADGWVSYNEQFF. In nucleotides, the CDR3 is TGCAGCGCGGACGGCTGGGTCTCTTACAATGAGCAGTTCTTC. The chain employs TRBV29-1 and TRBJ2-1; no firm D call. Trimming pared 7 bases from V and 4 bases from J, leaving 17 bases between. Germline V lookup: CDR1 SQVTM, CDR2 ANQGSEA. CDR3 length: 14 amino acids.

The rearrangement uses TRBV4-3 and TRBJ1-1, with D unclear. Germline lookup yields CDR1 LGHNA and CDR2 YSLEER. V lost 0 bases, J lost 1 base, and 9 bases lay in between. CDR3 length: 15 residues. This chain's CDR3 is CASSQEARANTEAFF. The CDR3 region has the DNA TGCGCCAGCAGCCAAGAGGCCCGGGCGAACACTGAAGCTTTCTTT.

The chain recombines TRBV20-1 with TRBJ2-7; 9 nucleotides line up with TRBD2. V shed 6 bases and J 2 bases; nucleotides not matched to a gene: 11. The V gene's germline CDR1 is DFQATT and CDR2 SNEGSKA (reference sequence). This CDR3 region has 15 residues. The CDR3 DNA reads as TGCAGTGCCCCTCCGACTAGCGGTAGAACCTACGAGCAGTACTTC. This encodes CSAPPTSGRTYEQYF.

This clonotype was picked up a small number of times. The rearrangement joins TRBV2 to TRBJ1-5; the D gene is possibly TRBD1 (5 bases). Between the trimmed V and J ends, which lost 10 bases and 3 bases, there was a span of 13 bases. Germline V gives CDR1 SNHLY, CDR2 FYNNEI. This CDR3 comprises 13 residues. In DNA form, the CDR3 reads TGTGCCACCGGGGGAATGGACAATCAGCCCCAGCATTTT. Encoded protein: CATGGMDNQPQHF.

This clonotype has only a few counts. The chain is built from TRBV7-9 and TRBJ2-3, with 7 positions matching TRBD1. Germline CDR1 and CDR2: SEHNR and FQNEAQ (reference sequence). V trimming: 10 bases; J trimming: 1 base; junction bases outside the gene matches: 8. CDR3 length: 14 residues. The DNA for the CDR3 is TGTGCCACCACTATAGGGGGCGGCACAGATACGCAGTATTTT. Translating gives CATTIGGGTDTQYF. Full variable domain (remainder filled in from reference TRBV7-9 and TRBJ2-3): DTGVSQNPRHKITKRGQNVTFRCDPISEHNRLYWYRQTLGQGPEFLTYFQNEAQLEKSRLLSDRFSAERPKGSFSTLEIQRTEQGDSAMYLCATTIGGGTDTQYFGPGTRLTVL.

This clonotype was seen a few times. DNA of the CDR3: TGTGCCAGCAGCGTATTCTACCCCGGGGAAAAACTGTTTTTT. Translation: CASSVFYPGEKLFF. The chain uses TRBV7-2 and TRBJ1-4; unclear D gene. The CDR3 contains 14 residues. Germline V gene data show CDR1 as SGHTA and CDR2 as FQGNSA. The V and J ends lost 5 bases and 8 bases respectively, with 15 bases between them.

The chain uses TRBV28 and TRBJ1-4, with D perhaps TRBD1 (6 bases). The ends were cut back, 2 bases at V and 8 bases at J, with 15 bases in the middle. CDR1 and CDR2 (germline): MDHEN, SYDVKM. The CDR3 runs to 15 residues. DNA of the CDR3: TGTGCCAGCAGTTTAGTGGATGACAGGCCCGAAAAACTGTTTTTT. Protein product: CASSLVDDRPEKLFF.

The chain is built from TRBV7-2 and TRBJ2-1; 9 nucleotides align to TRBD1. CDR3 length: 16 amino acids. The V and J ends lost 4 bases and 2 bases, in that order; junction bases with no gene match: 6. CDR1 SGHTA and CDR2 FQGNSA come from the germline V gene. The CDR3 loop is CASSSPGQGTYNEQFF. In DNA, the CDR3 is TGTGCCAGCAGCTCGCCAGGACAGGGGACCTACAATGAGCAGTTCTTC.

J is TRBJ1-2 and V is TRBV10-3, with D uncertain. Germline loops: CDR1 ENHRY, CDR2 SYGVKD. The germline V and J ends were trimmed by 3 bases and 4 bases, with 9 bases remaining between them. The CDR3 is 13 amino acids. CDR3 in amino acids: CAISENFLYGYTF. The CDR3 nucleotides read TGTGCCATCAGTGAAAACTTTCTCTATGGCTACACCTTC.